Listed below are T cell receptor beta chains from one sample, sequenced in a study of beta chain features in type 1 diabetes. The data were produced by immunoSEQ multiplex PCR, yet TCRdb's version contains in-frame clones alone and is incomplete. The table lists about 650,000 clones, about an eighth of them singletons. The sample taken for sequencing was naive CD4+ T cells from blood. These receptor sequences come from a man aged 25-45 years with type 1 diabetes. Each CDR3 is given with its conserved first and last residue.

J	V	CDR3
TRBJ2-5	TRBV7-2	CASSFAGTQETQYF
TRBJ1-2	TRBV11-3	CASSLVNLYGYTF
TRBJ2-7	TRBV5-4	CASSLPDRGVRDF
TRBJ2-2	TRBV29-1	CTIATNTGELFF
TRBJ2-5	TRBV5-1	CASSFRVGETQYF
TRBJ2-2	TRBV5-1	CASSAGQGPTGELFF
TRBJ2-2	TRBV18	CASSLLEAIGELFF
TRBJ1-5	TRBV20-1	CSAHTGGSQHF
TRBJ2-5	TRBV18	CASSPRAAGAAETQYF
TRBJ1-5	TRBV27	CASRWDSLLEQPQHF
TRBJ2-5	TRBV6-5	CASSYLAGVETQYF
TRBJ2-3	TRBV30	CAWSVPPSGGVNTQYF
TRBJ2-1	TRBV7-2	CASSRIGTDNEQFF
TRBJ2-2	TRBV7-2	CASTPDRDTGELFF
TRBJ2-6	TRBV11-3	CASRRPTGDTSGANVLTF
TRBJ2-2	TRBV9	CASSEDRNTGELFF
TRBJ2-7	TRBV29-1	CSPLRGREQYF
TRBJ2-5	TRBV7-2	CASSEGTPWETQYF
TRBJ1-6	TRBV7-2	CASSTLMGAHSPLHF
TRBJ1-6	TRBV5-6	CASSWDPNSPLHF
TRBJ2-5	TRBV28	CASSRGANRETQYF
TRBJ2-3	TRBV29-1	CSGLFGGAGTQYF
TRBJ2-7	TRBV19	CASSIELRVYEQYF
TRBJ1-2	TRBV7-9	CASSSQQGRLSGYTF
TRBJ2-7	TRBV7-6	CASSLARSEQYF
NA	TRBV1	CTSSRRDRGPYEQYF
TRBJ1-2	TRBV6-6	CASRDLSGGYTF
TRBJ1-1	TRBV7-8	CASSWEEGITEAFF
TRBJ2-2	TRBV18	CASSPSVQNTGELFF
TRBJ2-5	TRBV5-1	CASRDQETQYF
TRBJ2-5	TRBV6-5	CASRRGQGVETQYF
TRBJ1-6	TRBV14	CASSLLTGGDSPLHF
TRBJ2-1	TRBV18	CASSPGTGDYNEQFF
TRBJ1-5	TRBV2	CASSAEQGAVQPQHF
TRBJ2-3	TRBV10-3	CAINPGTDTQYF
TRBJ2-3	TRBV4-2	CASSHRERAPTDTQYF
TRBJ1-5	TRBV19	CASSPTGGNQPQHF
TRBJ1-4	TRBV30	CAWTGQPYEKLFF
TRBJ2-7	TRBV7-2	CASSLAAGVSYEQYF
TRBJ1-2	TRBV5-6	CASSFTGYYGYTF
TRBJ2-3	TRBV6-5	CASSSGQVTDTQYF
TRBJ2-4	TRBV7-6	CASSPGQLNIQYF
TRBJ2-5	TRBV6-6	CASSLLASIETQYF
TRBJ2-7	TRBV5-4	CASSLAGTGREQYF
TRBJ1-2	TRBV19	CASSILGRDYGYTF
TRBJ1-3	TRBV9	CASSVGQLSGNTIYF
TRBJ2-7	TRBV5-1	CASSSGQPYEQYF
TRBJ2-7	TRBV28	CASRRQGSYEQYF
TRBJ1-5	TRBV18	CASSDSTGKQPQHF
TRBJ1-4	TRBV6-6	CATNQLGTGNEKLFF
TRBJ2-3	TRBV7-2	CASSPHRDTQYF
TRBJ2-1	TRBV14	CASRSGGRGSYNEQFF